This T cell receptor (beta chain) was documented in a study of response to subunit inactivated influenza vaccine. Study-level results: The authors put forward the suggestion that each seasonal influenza vaccination may bring in only a limited number of new T cells.

In germline, CDR1 is SGHTA, CDR2 FQGNSA. The CDR3 is 17 residues long. Trimming left V 4 bases short and J 5 bases short, with 21 bases between. Turning to this clonotype: The target antigen is unknown.

TCRdb itself ran the RT-PCR reads through MiXCR, one entry per CDR3 protein. The profile covers roughly 570,000 distinct CDR3 sequences, with over 10% appearing a single time and 13% taken by the ten largest. The source of this sequence is a man aged 45-60 years who received an inactivated influenza vaccine. This sequence joins TRBV7-2 and TRBJ2-1; either TRBD1 or TRBD2 may supply D (5 bases each). Material: PBMCs from blood, obtained about 40 days after vaccination. Written as DNA, the CDR3 is TGTGCCAGCAGCTCACAAGCTCGACCTATGGGGGACAATGAGCAGTTCTTC. Translating it yields CASSSQARPMGDNEQFF.